The clone carrying this T cell receptor (beta chain) was recorded once. Antigen specificity is unknown. These data come from a study of PD-1 blockade in classical Hodgkin lymphoma. Generated by immunoSEQ multiplex PCR, the TCRdb table keeps only in-frame clones and is missing some. The sample consists of some 86,000 clones, 90% of them appearing once. The study's findings and limits: CD4+ TCR diversity, unlike CD8+, rose significantly by C4D1. Newly diagnosed patients were reported to start with lower TCR diversity than healthy donors. Complete responders' diversity at baseline resembled that of newly diagnosed patients.

Time point here: cycle 4 day 1 (C4D1), after less than 7 weeks of nivolumab. All trial patients relapsed after autologous stem cell transplantation. The source of this sequence is a human donor with classical Hodgkin lymphoma. This specimen was peripheral blood mononuclear cells (PBMCs), taken before the fourth cycle of nivolumab.

In DNA form, the CDR3 reads TGTGCCTGTAAGGGCGTCTCTGGAAACACCATATATTTT. This encodes CACKGVSGNTIYF. The chain uses TRBV30 and TRBJ1-3; D uncertain. Per the germline V gene, CDR1 is GTSNPN and CDR2 is SVGIG (reference sequence). The CDR3 spans 13 residues. Trimming shortened V by 6 bases and J by 0 bases, and 9 bases separated the two germline ends. Full variable domain (rest looked up from reference TRBV30 and TRBJ1-3): SQTIHQWPATLVQPVGSPLSLECTVEGTSNPNLYWYRQAAGRGLQLLFYSVGIGQISSEVPQNLSASRPQDRQFILSSKKLLLSDSGFYLCACKGVSGNTIYFGEGSWLTVV.